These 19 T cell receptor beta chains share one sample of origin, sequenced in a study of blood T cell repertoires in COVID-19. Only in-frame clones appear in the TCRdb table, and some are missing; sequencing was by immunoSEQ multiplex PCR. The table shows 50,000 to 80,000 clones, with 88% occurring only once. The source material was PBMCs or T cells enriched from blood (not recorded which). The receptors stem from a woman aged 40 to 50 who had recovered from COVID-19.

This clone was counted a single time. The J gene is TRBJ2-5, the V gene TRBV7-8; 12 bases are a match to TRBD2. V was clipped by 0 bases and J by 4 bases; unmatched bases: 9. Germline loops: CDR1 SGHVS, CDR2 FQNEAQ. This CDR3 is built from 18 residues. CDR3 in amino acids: CASSLARKLAGGLETQYF. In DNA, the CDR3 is TGTGCCAGCAGCTTAGCCCGCAAACTAGCGGGGGGCCTAGAGACCCAGTACTTC.

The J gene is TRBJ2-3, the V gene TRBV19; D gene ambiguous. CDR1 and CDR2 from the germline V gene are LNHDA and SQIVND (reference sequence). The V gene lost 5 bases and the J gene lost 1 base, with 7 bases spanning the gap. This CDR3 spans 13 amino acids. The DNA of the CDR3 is TGTGCCAGTAGTCATTTAGGCACAGATACGCAGTATTTT. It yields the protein CASSHLGTDTQYF.

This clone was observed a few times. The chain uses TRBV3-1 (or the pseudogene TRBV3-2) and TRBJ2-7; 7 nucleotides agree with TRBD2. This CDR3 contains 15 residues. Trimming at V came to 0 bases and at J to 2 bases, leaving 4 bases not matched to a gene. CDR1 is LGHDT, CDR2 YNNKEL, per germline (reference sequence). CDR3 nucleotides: TGTGCCAGCAGCCAAGATTTGAGCGGGACCTACGAGCAGTACTTC. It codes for CASSQDLSGTYEQYF.

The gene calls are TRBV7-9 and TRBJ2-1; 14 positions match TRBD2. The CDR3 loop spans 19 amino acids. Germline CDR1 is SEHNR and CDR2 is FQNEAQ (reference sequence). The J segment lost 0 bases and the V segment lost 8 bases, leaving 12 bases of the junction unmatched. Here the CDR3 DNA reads TGTGCCAGCCACTACTCGGGACTAGCGGGGGATTCCTCCTACAATGAGCAGTTCTTC. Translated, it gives CASHYSGLAGDSSYNEQFF.

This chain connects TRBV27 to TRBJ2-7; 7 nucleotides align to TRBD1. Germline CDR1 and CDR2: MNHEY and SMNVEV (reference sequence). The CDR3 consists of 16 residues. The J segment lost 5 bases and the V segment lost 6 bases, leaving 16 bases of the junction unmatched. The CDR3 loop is CASRSRRQGVTDEQYF. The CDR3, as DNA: TGTGCCAGCAGAAGTCGGAGGCAGGGGGTGACTGACGAGCAGTACTTC.

CDR3 bases: TGTGCCAGCAGCTTAAGTGGACAGACCTATGGCTACACCTTC. Its protein product is CASSLSGQTYGYTF. The chain joins TRBV7-2 to TRBJ1-2; D may be TRBD1 (6 bases). The CDR3 is made up of 14 amino acids. The V gene lost 2 bases and the J gene lost 4 bases, with 11 bases spanning the gap. Germline assignment: CDR1 SGHTA and CDR2 FQGNSA.

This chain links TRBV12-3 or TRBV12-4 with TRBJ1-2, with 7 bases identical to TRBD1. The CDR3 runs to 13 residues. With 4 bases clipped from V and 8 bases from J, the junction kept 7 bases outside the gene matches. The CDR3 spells CASSSGTVGGYTF. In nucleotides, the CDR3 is TGTGCCAGCAGTTCCGGGACAGTAGGCGGCTACACCTTC.

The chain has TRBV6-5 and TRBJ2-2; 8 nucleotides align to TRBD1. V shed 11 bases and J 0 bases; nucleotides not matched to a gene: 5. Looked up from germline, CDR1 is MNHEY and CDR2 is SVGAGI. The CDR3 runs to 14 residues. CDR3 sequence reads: CAVRGQPNTGELFF. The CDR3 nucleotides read TGTGCCGTCAGGGGGCAGCCGAACACCGGGGAGCTGTTTTTT.

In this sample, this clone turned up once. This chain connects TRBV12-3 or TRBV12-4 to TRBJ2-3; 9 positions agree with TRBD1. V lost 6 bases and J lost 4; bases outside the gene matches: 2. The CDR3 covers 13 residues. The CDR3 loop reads CASRQGAADTQYF. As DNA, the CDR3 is TGTGCCAGCAGACAGGGGGCGGCAGATACGCAGTATTTT.

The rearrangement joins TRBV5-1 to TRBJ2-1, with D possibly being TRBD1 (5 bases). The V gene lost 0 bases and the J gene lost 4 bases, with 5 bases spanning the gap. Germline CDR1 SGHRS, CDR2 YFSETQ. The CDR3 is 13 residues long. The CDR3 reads CASSLDRYNEQFF. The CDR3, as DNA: TGCGCCAGCAGCTTGGACAGGTACAATGAGCAGTTCTTC.

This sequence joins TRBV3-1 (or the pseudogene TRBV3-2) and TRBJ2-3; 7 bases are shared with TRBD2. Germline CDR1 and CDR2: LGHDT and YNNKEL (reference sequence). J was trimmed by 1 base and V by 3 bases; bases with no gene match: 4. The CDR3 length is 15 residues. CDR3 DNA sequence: TGTGCCAGCAGCCATTGGGCGGGGGGCACAGATACGCAGTATTTT. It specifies CASSHWAGGTDTQYF.

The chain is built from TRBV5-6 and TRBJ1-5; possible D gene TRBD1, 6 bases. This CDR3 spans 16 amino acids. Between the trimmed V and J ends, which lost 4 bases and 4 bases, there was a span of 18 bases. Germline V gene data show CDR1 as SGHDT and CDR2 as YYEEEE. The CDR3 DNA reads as TGTGCCAGCAGCGTAGGGGGAGGGACATTTAATCAGCCCCAGCATTTT. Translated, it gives CASSVGGGTFNQPQHF.

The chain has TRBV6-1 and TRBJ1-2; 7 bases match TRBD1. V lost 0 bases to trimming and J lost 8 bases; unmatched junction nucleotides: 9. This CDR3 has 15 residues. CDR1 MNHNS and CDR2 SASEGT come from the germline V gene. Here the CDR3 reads CASSEAVDRREGYTF. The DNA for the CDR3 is TGTGCCAGCAGTGAAGCCGTGGACAGGAGAGAGGGCTACACCTTC.

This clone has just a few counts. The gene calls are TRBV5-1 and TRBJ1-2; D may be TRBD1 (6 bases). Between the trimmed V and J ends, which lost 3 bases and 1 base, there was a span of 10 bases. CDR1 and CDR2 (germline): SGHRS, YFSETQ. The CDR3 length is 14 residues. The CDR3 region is CASSSQGNNYGYTF. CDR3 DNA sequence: TGCGCCAGCAGCTCACAGGGTAATAACTATGGCTACACCTTC.

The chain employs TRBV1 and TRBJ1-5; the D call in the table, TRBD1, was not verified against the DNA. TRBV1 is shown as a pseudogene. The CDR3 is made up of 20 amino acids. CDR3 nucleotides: TGCACCAGCAGCCAAGTAATGTGGACAGGGGATATTTATAGCAATCAGCCCCAGCATTTT. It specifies CTSSQVMWTGDIYSNQPQHF.

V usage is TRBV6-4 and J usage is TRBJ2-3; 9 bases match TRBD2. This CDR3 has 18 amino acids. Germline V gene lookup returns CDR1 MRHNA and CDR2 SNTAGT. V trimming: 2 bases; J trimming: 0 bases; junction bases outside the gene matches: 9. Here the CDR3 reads CASSDQAGAGGSTDTQYF. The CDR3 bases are TGTGCCAGCAGTGACCAGGCTGGAGCGGGGGGTAGCACAGATACGCAGTATTTT.

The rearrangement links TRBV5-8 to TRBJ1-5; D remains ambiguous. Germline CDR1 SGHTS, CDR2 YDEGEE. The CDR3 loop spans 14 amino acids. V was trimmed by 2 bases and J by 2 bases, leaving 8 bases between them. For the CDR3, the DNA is TGTGCCAGCAGCTTAAGCGGCGGCAATCAGCCCCAGCATTTT. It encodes CASSLSGGNQPQHF.

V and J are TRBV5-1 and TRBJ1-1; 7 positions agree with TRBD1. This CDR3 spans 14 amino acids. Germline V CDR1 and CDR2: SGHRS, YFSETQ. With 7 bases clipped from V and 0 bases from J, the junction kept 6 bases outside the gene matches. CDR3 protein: CASRQGAMNTEAFF. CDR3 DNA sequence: TGCGCCAGCCGACAGGGCGCTATGAACACTGAAGCTTTCTTT.

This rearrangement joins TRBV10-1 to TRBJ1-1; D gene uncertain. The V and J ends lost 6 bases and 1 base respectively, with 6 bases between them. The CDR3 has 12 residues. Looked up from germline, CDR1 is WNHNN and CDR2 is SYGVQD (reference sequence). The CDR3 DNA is TGCGCCAGCAGCCCGGGGAACACTGAAGCTTTCTTT. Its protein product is CASSPGNTEAFF.